One sample yielded the 22 T cell receptor beta chains listed below, sequenced in a study of blood T cell repertoires in COVID-19. This table comes from immunoSEQ multiplex PCR, and its TCRdb copy is limited to in-frame clones, with some not included. This sample has 75,000 to 90,000 clones, with around 80% found just once. Sequences were obtained from peripheral blood. The receptors were gathered from a man in his sixties with COVID-19, enrolled during active disease.

V is TRBV5-6 and J is TRBJ2-7, with D possibly being TRBD1 (6 bases). The CDR3 runs to 17 residues. V shed 3 bases and J shed 1 base, with 20 bases lying between them. Germline assignment: CDR1 SGHDT and CDR2 YYEEEE. The DNA for the CDR3 is TGTGCCAGCAGCTCTAATGCCAGGGGTATAAGTTCCTACGAGCAGTACTTC. Translated: CASSSNARGISSYEQYF.

The gene calls are TRBV27 and TRBJ2-6; 7 nucleotides align to TRBD1. With V trimmed by 1 base and J by 0 bases, 3 bases remained unmatched. CDR3 length: 17 amino acids. CDR1 MNHEY and CDR2 SMNVEV come from the germline V gene (reference sequence). The CDR3 reads CASSLLGQLSGANVLTF. The CDR3 region has the DNA TGTGCCAGCAGTTTATTGGGACAGCTCTCTGGGGCCAACGTCCTGACTTTC.

A few counts support this clone. The rearrangement links TRBV9 to TRBJ1-2, with TRBD1 identical over 8 bases. This CDR3 contains 14 residues. The V gene end was trimmed by 2 bases and the J gene end by 4 bases; junction bases not matched to a gene: 4. From germline, CDR1 is SGDLS and CDR2 YYNGEE. This CDR3 reads CASSVAGGSYGYTF. CDR3 in DNA: TGTGCCAGCAGCGTCGCAGGGGGCAGCTATGGCTACACCTTC.

J is TRBJ2-1 and V is TRBV11-3; maybe TRBD2 (6 bases). Deletions cut 3 bases from V and 9 bases from J, with 6 bases between. The germline gives CDR1 SGHNT, CDR2 YENEEA. The CDR3 consists of 11 residues. CDR3 DNA sequence: TGTGCCAGCAGCTTCGGGGGTGAGCAGTTCTTC. It codes for CASSFGGEQFF.

This clone was detected once. This chain connects TRBV11-2 to TRBJ1-6; D is unresolved. The CDR3 is 14 amino acids. CDR1 is SGHAT and CDR2 is FQNNGV in the germline V gene. V was pared by 5 bases and J by 7 bases, with 12 bases between. CDR3 DNA: TGTGCCAGCAGCCTAGGGCAGTCCAATTCACCCCTCCACTTT. It encodes CASSLGQSNSPLHF.

The gene calls are TRBV29-1 and TRBJ2-1; TRBD1 matches 9 bases. There are 14 residues in the CDR3. The germline V gene has CDR1 SQVTM and CDR2 ANQGSEA. The CDR3 DNA sequence: TGCGGGACCCTGGGACAGGGCTCCTACAATGAGCAGTTCTTC. Its protein is CGTLGQGSYNEQFF.

The chain uses TRBV19 and TRBJ1-1, with D hard to call. V lost 0 bases and J lost 5, with 7 bases in between. The CDR3 has 13 residues. Germline assignment: CDR1 LNHDA and CDR2 SQIVND (reference sequence). CDR3 sequence: CASSIDAGTEAFF. As DNA, the CDR3 is TGTGCCAGTAGTATAGATGCGGGGACTGAAGCTTTCTTT.

The V gene is TRBV11-2, the J gene TRBJ2-3, with unresolved D. CDR1 and CDR2 (germline): SGHAT, FQNNGV. The ends were cut back, 6 bases at V and 5 bases at J, with 15 bases in the middle. The CDR3 is 14 residues long. CDR3 loop: CASRRIDSQDTQYF. CDR3 sequence (DNA): TGTGCCAGCAGACGAATCGACTCACAAGATACGCAGTATTTT.

The chain couples TRBV5-4 to TRBJ1-1; the D gene is possibly TRBD1 (6 bases). The germline gives CDR1 SGHNT, CDR2 YYREEE (reference sequence). The V end was cut by 6 bases, the J end by 0 bases, with 15 bases between. The length of the CDR3 is 15 residues. CDR3 nucleotide sequence: TGTGCCAGCAACCTACAGGGAGCTATGAACACTGAAGCTTTCTTT. Amino acids: CASNLQGAMNTEAFF.

J is TRBJ1-6 and V is TRBV9, with unresolved D. The CDR3 totals 16 residues. Germline CDR1 is SGDLS and CDR2 is YYNGEE. Deletions cut 4 bases from V and 6 bases from J, with 17 bases between. CDR3 DNA sequence: TGTGCCAGCAGCTCCCTCCGGGAGGGAGGTAATTCACCCCTCCACTTT. Amino acids: CASSSLREGGNSPLHF.

This clone was seen a few times. The V and J genes are TRBV6-1 and TRBJ2-1; a weak D match, TRBD1 (5 bases). The germline V and J ends were trimmed by 1 base and 0 bases, with 10 bases remaining between them. This CDR3 region has 16 residues. In germline, CDR1 is MNHNS, CDR2 SASEGT. As DNA, the CDR3 is TGTGCCAGCAGTGAAGATCTGGGGCGCTCCTACAATGAGCAGTTCTTC. Encoded protein: CASSEDLGRSYNEQFF.

The gene calls are TRBV27 and TRBJ2-2; unclear D gene. The CDR3 length is 14 residues. V lost 3 bases and J 7 bases, leaving 12 bases between the germline ends. Germline V gives CDR1 MNHEY, CDR2 SMNVEV (reference sequence). The DNA for the CDR3 is TGTGCCAGCAGTTTGGGCTCGCGCCTCGGGGAGCTGTTTTTT. Protein sequence: CASSLGSRLGELFF.

The rearrangement joins TRBV27 to TRBJ1-5, with 9 bases aligning to TRBD1. Germline CDR1 is MNHEY and CDR2 is SMNVEV (reference sequence). The CDR3 runs 15 residues. Unmatched junction bases numbered 7, after V lost 7 bases and J lost 3 bases. The CDR3 spells CASTARDRVNQPQHF. CDR3 bases: TGTGCCAGCACCGCAAGGGACAGGGTCAATCAGCCCCAGCATTTT.

This clone appeared a few times. The V call is TRBV19, the J call TRBJ2-3, with D possibly being TRBD2 (5 bases). From germline, CDR1 is LNHDA and CDR2 SQIVND (reference sequence). V lost 5 bases and J lost 6, with 15 bases in between. CDR3 length: 14 amino acids. Here the CDR3 reads CASSLSTGSDTQYF. The CDR3 region has the DNA TGTGCCAGTAGTCTAAGCACGGGGTCGGATACGCAGTATTTT.

In this sample, this clone turned up once. The V gene is TRBV30, the J gene TRBJ1-2, with 9 bases lining up with TRBD1. V shed 4 bases and J 10 bases; nucleotides not matched to a gene: 7. Germline V gene sequence: CDR1 GTSNPN, CDR2 SVGIG (reference sequence). CDR3 length: 12 amino acids. CDR3 bases: TGTGCCTGGAAGAGGACAGGGGACGACTACACCTTC. This codes for CAWKRTGDDYTF. Full variable domain (rest looked up from reference TRBV30 and TRBJ1-2): SQTIHQWPATLVQPVGSPLSLECTVEGTSNPNLYWYRQAAGRGLQLLFYSVGIGQISSEVPQNLSASRPQDRQFILSSKKLLLSDSGFYLCAWKRTGDDYTFGSGTRLTVV.

The V gene is TRBV5-1, the J gene TRBJ1-1; 9 bases map to TRBD1. This CDR3 comprises 16 residues. Germline V CDR1 and CDR2: SGHRS, YFSETQ. The trim removed 4 bases at V and 4 bases at J, leaving 11 bases unmatched. CDR3 in amino acids: CASSTTGTGRTTEAFF. The CDR3 DNA follows: TGCGCCAGCAGCACCACCGGGACAGGGAGAACCACTGAAGCTTTCTTT.

The chain is built from TRBV10-3 and TRBJ1-1; D ambiguous. Trimming pared 10 bases from V and 0 bases from J, leaving 9 bases between. CDR3 length equals 12 residues. Germline V gives CDR1 ENHRY, CDR2 SYGVKD. This CDR3 is CATGGMNTEAFF. As DNA, the CDR3 is TGTGCCACCGGCGGGATGAACACTGAAGCTTTCTTT.

This rearrangement joins TRBV7-3 to TRBJ2-3; 7 nucleotides align to TRBD2. This CDR3 region has 14 residues. Germline V gives CDR1 SGHTA, CDR2 FQGTGA. The ends lost 4 bases at V and 9 bases at J; junction bases unmatched: 10. CDR3 protein: CASSSNGLERTQYF. CDR3 DNA: TGTGCCAGCAGCTCAAACGGACTAGAAAGAACGCAGTATTTT. The full variable domain, its missing parts supplied by reference TRBV7-3 and TRBJ2-3, is GAGVSQTPSNKVTEKGKYVELRCDPISGHTALYWYRQSLGQGPEFLIYFQGTGAADDSGLPNDRFFAVRPEGSVSTLKIQRTERGDSAVYLCASSSNGLERTQYFGPGTRLTVL.

The J gene is TRBJ2-7, the V gene TRBV5-1; TRBD1 might be the D (5 bases). Germline values: CDR1 SGHRS, CDR2 YFSETQ. This CDR3 is built from 12 residues. V gave up 0 bases and J gave up 4 bases, with 5 bases separating them. CDR3: CASSLEGYEQYF. DNA for the CDR3: TGCGCCAGCAGCTTGGAGGGGTACGAGCAGTACTTC. The full variable domain, with the rest looked up from reference TRBV5-1 and TRBJ2-7, is KAGVTQTPRYLIKTRGQQVTLSCSPISGHRSVSWYQQTPGQGLQFLFEYFSETQRNKGNFPGRFSGRQFSNSRSEMNVSTLELGDSALYLCASSLEGYEQYFGPGTRLTVT.

V usage is TRBV4-1 and J usage is TRBJ1-1; D not resolved. V lost 0 bases to trimming and J lost 1 base, with 6 bases between them. CDR1 and CDR2 from the germline V gene are MGHRA and YSYEKL. CDR3 length: 14 residues. The CDR3 loop reads CASSQERTNTEAFF. The CDR3 nucleotides read TGCGCCAGCAGCCAAGAGAGAACGAACACTGAAGCTTTCTTT.

The J gene is TRBJ2-1, the V gene TRBV5-8; possibly TRBD1 for D (5 bases). Trimming removed 0 bases from V and 8 bases from J, with 12 bases in between. The CDR3 is made up of 14 amino acids. The germline gives CDR1 SGHTS, CDR2 YDEGEE. CDR3 bases: TGTGCCAGCAGCTTGGGTCAGGGTATCGATGAGCAGTTCTTC. Translated: CASSLGQGIDEQFF.

This clone was seen once. The gene calls are TRBV5-8 and TRBJ1-1, with D uncertain. The CDR3 has 12 residues. Germline V gene sequence: CDR1 SGHTS, CDR2 YDEGEE. V was cut by 0 bases and J by 10 bases, with 10 bases left in between. This CDR3 reads CASSLDRRTAFF. CDR3 DNA: TGTGCCAGCAGCTTGGATCGGAGGACAGCTTTCTTT.